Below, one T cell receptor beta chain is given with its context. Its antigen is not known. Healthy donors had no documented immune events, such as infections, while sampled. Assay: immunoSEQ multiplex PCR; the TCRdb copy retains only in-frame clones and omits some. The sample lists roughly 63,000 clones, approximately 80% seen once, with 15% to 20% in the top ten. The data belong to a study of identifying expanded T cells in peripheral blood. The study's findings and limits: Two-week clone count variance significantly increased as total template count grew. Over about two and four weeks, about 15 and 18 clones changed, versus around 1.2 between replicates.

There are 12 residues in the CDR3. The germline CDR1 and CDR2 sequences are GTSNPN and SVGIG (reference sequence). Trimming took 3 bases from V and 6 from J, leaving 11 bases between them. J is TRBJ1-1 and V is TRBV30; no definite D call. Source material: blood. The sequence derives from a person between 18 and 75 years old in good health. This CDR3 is CAWRSGTAEAFF. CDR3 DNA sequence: TGTGCCTGGAGGTCTGGTACAGCTGAAGCTTTCTTT. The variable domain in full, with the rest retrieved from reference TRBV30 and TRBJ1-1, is SQTIHQWPATLVQPVGSPLSLECTVEGTSNPNLYWYRQAAGRGLQLLFYSVGIGQISSEVPQNLSASRPQDRQFILSSKKLLLSDSGFYLCAWRSGTAEAFFGQGTRLTVV.